What follows are 3 T cell receptor beta chains derived from one specimen sequenced in a study of T cell changes during pregnancy in multiple sclerosis. The method was immunoSEQ multiplex PCR; TCRdb's version includes in-frame clones alone and lacks a portion of them. The sample contains approximately 83,000 clones, 80% to 95% of which appear only once. This material consisted of peripheral blood, taken in the first trimester of pregnancy. All receptors come from a female donor with multiple sclerosis, enrolled in a pregnancy study.

CDR3: CASSDRGTGGILAKNIQYF. The CDR3, as DNA: TGTGCCAGCTCAGACAGGGGTACAGGGGGCATACTAGCCAAAAACATTCAGTACTTC. This chain uses TRBV18 with TRBJ2-4, with 9 bases fitting TRBD1. The germline gives CDR1 KGHSH, CDR2 LQKENI. The CDR3 extends over 19 amino acids. Trimming at V came to 5 bases and at J to 0 bases, leaving 14 bases not matched to a gene.

This clone was detected only a few times. The genes are TRBV2 and TRBJ1-5; a weak D match, TRBD1 (5 bases). Germline CDR1 is SNHLY and CDR2 is FYNNEI. The CDR3 covers 15 residues. V was trimmed by 2 bases and J by 4 bases, leaving 12 bases between them. The CDR3: CASSERQLSNQPQHF. CDR3 bases: TGTGCCAGCAGTGAAAGACAGTTATCTAATCAGCCCCAGCATTTT.

This clone was detected once. J is TRBJ1-1 and V is TRBV10-1; possibly TRBD1 for D (6 bases). V shed 2 bases and J shed 1 base, with 11 bases lying between them. Germline assignment: CDR1 WNHNN and CDR2 SYGVQD (reference sequence). This CDR3 spans 15 amino acids. As DNA, the CDR3 is TGCGCCAGCAGTGAGGGGGGCAGAAAGAACACTGAAGCTTTCTTT. Amino acids: CASSEGGRKNTEAFF.